This T cell receptor beta chain came from a study of tumor and adjacent non-tumor tissue in lung cancer. Looking at the study overall: Samples averaged about 3.8 million productive TCRbeta reads each.

The CDR3 consists of 13 residues. Germline lookup yields CDR1 SGHAT and CDR2 FQDESV (reference sequence). TCRbeta libraries were built with three rounds of nested PCR, modified from ARM-PCR. TCRdb redid the calling of the multiplex PCR reads with MiXCR, one entry per CDR3 protein. The table has 89,000 or so distinct CDR3 sequences, about 61% seen once. No cell sorting was done before RNA was extracted from the tissue. The sample taken for sequencing was lung tumor tissue. V usage is TRBV11-1 and J usage is TRBJ2-3; the match to TRBD1 covers 9 bases. The TCR comes from a man between 70 and 80 years old with non-small cell lung cancer. The CDR3 coding sequence is TGTAACAGCAGCGGGACAGGGCCAGATACGCAGTATTTT. As protein: CNSSGTGPDTQYF.